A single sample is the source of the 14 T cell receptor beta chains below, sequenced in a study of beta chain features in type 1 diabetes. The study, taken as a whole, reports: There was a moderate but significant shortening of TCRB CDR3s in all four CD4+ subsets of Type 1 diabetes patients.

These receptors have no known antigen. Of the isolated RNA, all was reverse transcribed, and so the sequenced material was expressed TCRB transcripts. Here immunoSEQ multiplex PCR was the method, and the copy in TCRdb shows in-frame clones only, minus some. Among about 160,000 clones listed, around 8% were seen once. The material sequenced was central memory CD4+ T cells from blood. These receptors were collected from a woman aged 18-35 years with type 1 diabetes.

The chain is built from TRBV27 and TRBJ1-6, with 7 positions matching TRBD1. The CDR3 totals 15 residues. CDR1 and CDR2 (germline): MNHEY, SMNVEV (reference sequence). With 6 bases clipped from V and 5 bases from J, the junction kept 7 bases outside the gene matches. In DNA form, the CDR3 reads TGTGCCAGCAGCTACCGGGACAGAGATAATTCACCCCTCCACTTT. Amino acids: CASSYRDRDNSPLHF.

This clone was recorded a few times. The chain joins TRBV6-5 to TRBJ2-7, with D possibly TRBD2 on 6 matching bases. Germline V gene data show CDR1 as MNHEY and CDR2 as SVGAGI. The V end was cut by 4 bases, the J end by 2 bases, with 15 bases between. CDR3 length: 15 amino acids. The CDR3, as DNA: TGTGCCAGCAGTTCAAGATCGGCGGGGACCTACGAGCAGTACTTC. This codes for CASSSRSAGTYEQYF.

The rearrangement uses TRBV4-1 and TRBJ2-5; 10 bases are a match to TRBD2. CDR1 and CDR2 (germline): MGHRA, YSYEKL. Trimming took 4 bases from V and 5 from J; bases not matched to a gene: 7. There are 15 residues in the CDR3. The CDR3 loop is CASSPTGLARETQYF. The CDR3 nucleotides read TGCGCCAGCAGCCCCACGGGACTAGCGAGGGAGACCCAGTACTTC.

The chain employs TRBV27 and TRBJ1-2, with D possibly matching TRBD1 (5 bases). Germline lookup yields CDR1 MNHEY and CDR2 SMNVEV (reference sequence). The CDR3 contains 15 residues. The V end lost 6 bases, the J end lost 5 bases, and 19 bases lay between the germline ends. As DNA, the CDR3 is TGTGCCAGCAGCCCGAAACAGACAGTTTATTATGGCTACACCTTC. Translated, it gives CASSPKQTVYYGYTF.

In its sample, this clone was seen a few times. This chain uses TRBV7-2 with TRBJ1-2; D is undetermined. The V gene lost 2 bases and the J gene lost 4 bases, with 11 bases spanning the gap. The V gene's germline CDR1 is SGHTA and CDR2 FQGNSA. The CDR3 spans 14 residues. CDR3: CASSLSFESYGYTF. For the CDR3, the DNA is TGTGCCAGCAGCTTATCCTTCGAGAGCTATGGCTACACCTTC.

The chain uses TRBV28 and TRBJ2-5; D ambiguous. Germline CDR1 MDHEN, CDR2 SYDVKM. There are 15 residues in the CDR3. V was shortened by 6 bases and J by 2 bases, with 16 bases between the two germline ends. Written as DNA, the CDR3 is TGTGCCAGCAGGCCATCTGGCCCCAAGCAAGAGACCCAGTACTTC. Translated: CASRPSGPKQETQYF. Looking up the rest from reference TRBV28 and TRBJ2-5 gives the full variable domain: DVKVTQSSRYLVKRTGEKVFLECVQDMDHENMFWYRQDPGLGLRLIYFSYDVKMKEKGDIPEGYSVSREKKERFSLILESASTNQTSMYLCASRPSGPKQETQYFGPGTRLLVL.

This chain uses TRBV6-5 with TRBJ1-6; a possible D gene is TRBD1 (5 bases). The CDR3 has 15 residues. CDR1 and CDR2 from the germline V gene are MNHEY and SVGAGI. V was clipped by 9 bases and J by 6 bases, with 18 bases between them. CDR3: CASLRGAGLNSPLHF. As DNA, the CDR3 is TGTGCCAGTCTTAGGGGCGCAGGGCTTAATTCACCCCTCCACTTT.

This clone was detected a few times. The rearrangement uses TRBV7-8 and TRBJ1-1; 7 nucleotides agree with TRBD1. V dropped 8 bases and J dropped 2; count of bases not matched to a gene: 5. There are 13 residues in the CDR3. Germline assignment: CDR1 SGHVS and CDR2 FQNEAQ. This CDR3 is CASVQGTNTEAFF. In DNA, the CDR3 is TGTGCCAGCGTACAGGGGACAAACACTGAAGCTTTCTTT.

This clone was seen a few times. In DNA form, the CDR3 reads TGTGCCAGCAGTGAAGCGCTTCAGGGGTATGGCTACACCTTC. It encodes CASSEALQGYGYTF. The V call is TRBV2, the J call TRBJ1-2; TRBD1 is a possible D gene (6 bases). Deletions cut 0 bases from V and 5 bases from J, with 10 bases between. CDR1 SNHLY and CDR2 FYNNEI come from the germline V gene. The CDR3 is 14 residues long. Combining the CDR3 with reference TRBV2 and TRBJ1-2 gives the whole variable domain EPEVTQTPSHQVTQMGQEVILRCVPISNHLYFYWYRQILGQKVEFLVSFYNNEISEKSEIFDDQFSVERPDGSNFTLKIRSTKLEDSAMYFCASSEALQGYGYTFGSGTRLTVV.

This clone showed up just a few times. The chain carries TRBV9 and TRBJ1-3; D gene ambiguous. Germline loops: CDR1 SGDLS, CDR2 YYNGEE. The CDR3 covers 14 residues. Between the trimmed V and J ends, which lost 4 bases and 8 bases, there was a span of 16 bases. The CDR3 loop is CASSLDMFGDTIYF. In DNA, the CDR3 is TGTGCCAGCAGCCTCGACATGTTCGGGGACACCATATATTTT.

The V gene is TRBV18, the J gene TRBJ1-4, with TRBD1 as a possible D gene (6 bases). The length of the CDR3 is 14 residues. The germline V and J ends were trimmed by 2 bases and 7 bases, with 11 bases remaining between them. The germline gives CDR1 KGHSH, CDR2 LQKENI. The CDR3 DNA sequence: TGTGCCAGCTCACCAATGGGGGCGCGTGAAAAACTGTTTTTT. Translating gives CASSPMGAREKLFF.

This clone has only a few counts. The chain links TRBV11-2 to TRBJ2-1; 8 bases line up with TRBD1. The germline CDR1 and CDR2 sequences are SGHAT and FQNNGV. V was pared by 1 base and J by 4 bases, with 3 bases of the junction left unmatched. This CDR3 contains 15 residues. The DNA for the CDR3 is TGTGCCAGCAGCTTAGCACAGGGGGGATACAATGAGCAGTTCTTC. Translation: CASSLAQGGYNEQFF. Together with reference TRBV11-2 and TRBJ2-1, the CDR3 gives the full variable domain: EAGVAQSPRYKIIEKRQSVAFWCNPISGHATLYWYQQILGQGPKLLIQFQNNGVVDDSQLPKDRFSAERLKGVDSTLKIQPAKLEDSAVYLCASSLAQGGYNEQFFGPGTRLTVL.

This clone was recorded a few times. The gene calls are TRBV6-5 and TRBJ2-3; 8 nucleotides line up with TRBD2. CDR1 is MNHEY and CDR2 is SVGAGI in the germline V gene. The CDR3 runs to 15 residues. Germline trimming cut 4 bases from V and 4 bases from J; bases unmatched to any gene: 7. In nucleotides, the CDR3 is TGTGCCAGCAGTTCCGGGGGGGCCTTTGCAGATACGCAGTATTTT. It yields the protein CASSSGGAFADTQYF.

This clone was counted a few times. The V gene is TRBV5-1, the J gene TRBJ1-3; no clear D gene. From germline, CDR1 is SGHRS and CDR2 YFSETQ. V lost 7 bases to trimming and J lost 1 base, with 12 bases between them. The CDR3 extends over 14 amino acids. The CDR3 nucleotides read TGCGCCAGCTCCGCCGGGGTATCTGGAAACACCATATATTTT. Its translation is CASSAGVSGNTIYF.